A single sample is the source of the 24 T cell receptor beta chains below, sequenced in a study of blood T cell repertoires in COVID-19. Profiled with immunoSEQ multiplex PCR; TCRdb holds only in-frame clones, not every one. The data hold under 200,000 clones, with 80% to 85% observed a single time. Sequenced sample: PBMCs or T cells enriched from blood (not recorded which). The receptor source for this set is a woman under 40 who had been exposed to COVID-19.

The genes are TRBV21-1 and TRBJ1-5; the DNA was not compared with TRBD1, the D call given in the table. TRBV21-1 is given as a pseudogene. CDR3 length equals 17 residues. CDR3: CASSTGQRADSNQPQHF. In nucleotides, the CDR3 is TGTGCCAGCAGCACGGGACAAAGGGCCGATAGCAATCAGCCCCAGCATTTT.

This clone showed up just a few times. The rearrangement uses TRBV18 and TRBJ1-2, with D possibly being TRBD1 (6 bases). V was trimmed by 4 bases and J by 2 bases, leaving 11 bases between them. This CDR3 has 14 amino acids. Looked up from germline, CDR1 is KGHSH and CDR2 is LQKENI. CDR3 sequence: CASSLDRENYGYTF. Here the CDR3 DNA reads TGTGCCAGCTCACTGGACAGAGAAAACTATGGCTACACCTTC.

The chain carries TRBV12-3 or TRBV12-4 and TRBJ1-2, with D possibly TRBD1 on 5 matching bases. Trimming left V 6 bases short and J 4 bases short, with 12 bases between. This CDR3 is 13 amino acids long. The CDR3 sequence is CASSPGAAYGYTF. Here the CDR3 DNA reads TGTGCCAGCAGCCCTGGGGCAGCCTATGGCTACACCTTC.

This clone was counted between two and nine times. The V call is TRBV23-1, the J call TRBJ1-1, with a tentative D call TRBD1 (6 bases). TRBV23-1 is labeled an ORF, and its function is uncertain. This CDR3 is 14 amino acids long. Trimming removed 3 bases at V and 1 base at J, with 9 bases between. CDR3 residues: CASSHTGSNTEAFF. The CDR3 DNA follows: TGCGCCAGCAGTCACACAGGGTCGAACACTGAAGCTTTCTTT.

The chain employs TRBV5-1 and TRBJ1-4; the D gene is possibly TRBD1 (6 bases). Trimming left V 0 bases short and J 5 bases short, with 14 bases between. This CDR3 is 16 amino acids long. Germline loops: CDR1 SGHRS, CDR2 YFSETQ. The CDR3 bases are TGCGCCAGCAGCTTGGGTCCGACAGGCTACAATGAAAAACTGTTTTTT. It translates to CASSLGPTGYNEKLFF.

The CDR3 reads CASSLMRAETQYF. The CDR3 nucleotides read TGTGCCAGCAGCTTAATGCGGGCGGAGACCCAGTACTTC. The V gene is TRBV7-2, the J gene TRBJ2-5; D might be TRBD2 (5 bases). CDR3 length: 13 amino acids. CDR1 SGHTA and CDR2 FQGNSA come from the germline V gene. Trimming removed 2 bases at V and 5 bases at J, with 9 bases between. The full variable domain, in which reference TRBV7-2 and TRBJ2-5 provide the parts outside the CDR3, is GAGVSQSPSNKVTEKGKDVELRCDPISGHTALYWYRQSLGQGLEFLIYFQGNSAPDKSGLPSDRFSAERTGGSVSTLTIQRTQQEDSAVYLCASSLMRAETQYFGPGTRLLVL.

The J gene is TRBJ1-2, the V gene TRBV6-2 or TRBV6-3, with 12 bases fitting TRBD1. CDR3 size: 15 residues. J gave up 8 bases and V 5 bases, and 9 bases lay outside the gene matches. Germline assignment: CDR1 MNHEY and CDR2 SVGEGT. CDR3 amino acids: CASSPPGQGARGYTF. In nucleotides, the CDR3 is TGTGCCAGCAGTCCGCCGGGACAGGGGGCCCGGGGCTACACCTTC.

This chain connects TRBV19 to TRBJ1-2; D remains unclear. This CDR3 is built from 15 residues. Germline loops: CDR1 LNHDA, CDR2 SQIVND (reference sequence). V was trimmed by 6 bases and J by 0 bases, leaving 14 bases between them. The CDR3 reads CASSPGIGANYGYTF. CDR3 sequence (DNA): TGTGCCAGTAGCCCCGGGATCGGGGCTAACTATGGCTACACCTTC.

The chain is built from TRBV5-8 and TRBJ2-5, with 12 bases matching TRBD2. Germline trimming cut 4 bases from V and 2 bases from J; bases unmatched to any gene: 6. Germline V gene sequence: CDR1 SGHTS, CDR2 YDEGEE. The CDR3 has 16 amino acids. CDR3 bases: TGTGCCAGCAGCCGGACTAGCGGGGCGATTCAAGAGACCCAGTACTTC. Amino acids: CASSRTSGAIQETQYF.

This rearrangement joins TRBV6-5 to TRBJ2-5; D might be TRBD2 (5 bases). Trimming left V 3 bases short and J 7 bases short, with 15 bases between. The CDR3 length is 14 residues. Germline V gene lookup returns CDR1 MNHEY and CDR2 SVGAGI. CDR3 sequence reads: CASSYQPGVGTQYF. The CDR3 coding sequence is TGTGCCAGCAGTTATCAGCCCGGGGTCGGGACCCAGTACTTC.

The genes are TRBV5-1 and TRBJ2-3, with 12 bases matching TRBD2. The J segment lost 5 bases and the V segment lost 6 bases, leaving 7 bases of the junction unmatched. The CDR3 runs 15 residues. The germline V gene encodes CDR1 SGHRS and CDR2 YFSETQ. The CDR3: CASTSSGGAVDTQYF. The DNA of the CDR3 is TGCGCCAGCACCTCTAGCGGGGGGGCAGTAGATACGCAGTATTTT. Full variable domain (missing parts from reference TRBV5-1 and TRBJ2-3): KAGVTQTPRYLIKTRGQQVTLSCSPISGHRSVSWYQQTPGQGLQFLFEYFSETQRNKGNFPGRFSGRQFSNSRSEMNVSTLELGDSALYLCASTSSGGAVDTQYFGPGTRLTVL.

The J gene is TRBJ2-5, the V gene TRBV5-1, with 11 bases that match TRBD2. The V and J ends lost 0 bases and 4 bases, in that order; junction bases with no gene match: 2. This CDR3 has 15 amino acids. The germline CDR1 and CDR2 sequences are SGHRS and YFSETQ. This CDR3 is CASSLETSGAETQYF. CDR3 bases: TGCGCCAGCAGCTTGGAGACTAGCGGGGCAGAGACCCAGTACTTC.

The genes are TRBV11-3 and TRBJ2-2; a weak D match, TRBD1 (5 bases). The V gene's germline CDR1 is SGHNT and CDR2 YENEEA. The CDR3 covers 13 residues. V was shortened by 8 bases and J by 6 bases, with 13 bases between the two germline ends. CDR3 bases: TGTGCCAGCGGGGCAGGCCGTGCCGGGGAGCTGTTTTTT. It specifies CASGAGRAGELFF.

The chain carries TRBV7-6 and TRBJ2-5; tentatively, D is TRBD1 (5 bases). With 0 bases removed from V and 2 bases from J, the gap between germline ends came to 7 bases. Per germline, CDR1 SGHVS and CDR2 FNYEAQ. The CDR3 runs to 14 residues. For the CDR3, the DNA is TGTGCCAGCAGCTTAGCGGCAGGGCAAGAGACCCAGTACTTC. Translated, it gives CASSLAAGQETQYF.

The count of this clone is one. CDR3 DNA sequence: TGTGCCAGCTCACCAGCGGCCTCCCCTTGGTTCTCTGGAAACACCATATATTTT. Protein sequence: CASSPAASPWFSGNTIYF. The chain joins TRBV18 to TRBJ1-3, with D unresolved. This CDR3 is built from 18 residues. Germline V gene lookup returns CDR1 KGHSH and CDR2 LQKENI. V lost 2 bases and J 0 bases, leaving 17 bases between the germline ends.

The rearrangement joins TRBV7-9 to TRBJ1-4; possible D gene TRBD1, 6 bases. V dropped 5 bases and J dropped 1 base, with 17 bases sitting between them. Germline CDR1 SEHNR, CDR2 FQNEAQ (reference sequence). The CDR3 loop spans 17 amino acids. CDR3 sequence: CASSPNYRVGTNEKLFF. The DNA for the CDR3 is TGTGCCAGCAGCCCTAACTACAGGGTAGGAACTAATGAAAAACTGTTTTTT.

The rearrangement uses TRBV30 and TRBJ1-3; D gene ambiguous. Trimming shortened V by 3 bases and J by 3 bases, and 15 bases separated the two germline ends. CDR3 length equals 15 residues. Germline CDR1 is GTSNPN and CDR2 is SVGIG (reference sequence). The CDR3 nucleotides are TGTGCCTGGAGAATATTCGGGGAAGGTGGAAACACCATATATTTT. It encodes CAWRIFGEGGNTIYF.

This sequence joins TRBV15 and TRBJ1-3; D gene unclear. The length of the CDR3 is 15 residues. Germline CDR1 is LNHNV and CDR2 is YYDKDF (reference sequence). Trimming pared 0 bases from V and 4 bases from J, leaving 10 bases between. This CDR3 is CATSRDMGAGNTIYF. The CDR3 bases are TGTGCCACCAGCAGAGATATGGGCGCCGGAAACACCATATATTTT. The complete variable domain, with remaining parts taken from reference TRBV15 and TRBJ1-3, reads DAMVIQNPRYQVTQFGKPVTLSCSQTLNHNVMYWYQQKSSQAPKLLFHYYDKDFNNEADTPDNFQSRRPNTSFCFLDIRSPGLGDTAMYLCATSRDMGAGNTIYFGEGSWLTVV.

The CDR3 DNA reads as TGCAGCGTTGAAAATCCGGTTAACTATGGCTACACCTTC. It translates to CSVENPVNYGYTF. The chain links TRBV29-1 to TRBJ1-2; D gene uncertain. The CDR3 is 13 residues long. V lost 2 bases and J 1 base, leaving 8 bases between the germline ends. In germline, CDR1 is SQVTM, CDR2 ANQGSEA.

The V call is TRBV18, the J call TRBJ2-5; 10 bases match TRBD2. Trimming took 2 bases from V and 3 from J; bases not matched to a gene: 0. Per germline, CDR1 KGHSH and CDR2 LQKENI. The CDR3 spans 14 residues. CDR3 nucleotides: TGTGCCAGCTCACCAGGGACTAGCGAAGAGACCCAGTACTTC. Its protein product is CASSPGTSEETQYF.

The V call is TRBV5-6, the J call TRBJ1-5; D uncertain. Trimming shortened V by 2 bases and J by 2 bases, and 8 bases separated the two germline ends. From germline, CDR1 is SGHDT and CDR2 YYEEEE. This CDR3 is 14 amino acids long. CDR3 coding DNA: TGTGCCAGCAGCTTCCTCCAGGGCAATCAGCCCCAGCATTTT. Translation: CASSFLQGNQPQHF. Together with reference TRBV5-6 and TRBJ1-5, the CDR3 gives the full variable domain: DAGVTQSPTHLIKTRGQQVTLRCSPKSGHDTVSWYQQALGQGPQFIFQYYEEEERQRGNFPDRFSGHQFPNYSSELNVNALLLGDSALYLCASSFLQGNQPQHFGDGTRLSIL.

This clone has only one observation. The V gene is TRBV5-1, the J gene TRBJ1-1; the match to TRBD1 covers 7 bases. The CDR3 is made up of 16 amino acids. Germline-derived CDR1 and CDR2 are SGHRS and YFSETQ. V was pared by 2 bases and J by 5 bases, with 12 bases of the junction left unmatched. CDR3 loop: CASSLQGIFEDTEAFF. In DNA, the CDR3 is TGCGCCAGCAGCTTACAGGGGATATTCGAGGATACTGAAGCTTTCTTT.

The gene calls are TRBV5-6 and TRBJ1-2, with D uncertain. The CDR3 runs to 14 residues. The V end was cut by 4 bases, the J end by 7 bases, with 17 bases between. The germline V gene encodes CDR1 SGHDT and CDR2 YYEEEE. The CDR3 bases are TGTGCCAGCAGCCCCACGGGAGGGTCCGGTGGCTACACCTTC. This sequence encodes CASSPTGGSGGYTF.

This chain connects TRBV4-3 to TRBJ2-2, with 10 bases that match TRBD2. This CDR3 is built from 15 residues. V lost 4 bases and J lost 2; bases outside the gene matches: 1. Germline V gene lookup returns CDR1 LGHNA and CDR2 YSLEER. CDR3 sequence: CASSRLAGNTGELFF. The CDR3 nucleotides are TGCGCCAGCAGCCGACTAGCGGGCAACACCGGGGAGCTGTTTTTT.